The 27 T cell receptor beta chains given below trace back to one sample, sequenced in a study of metastatic and nonmetastatic thyroid tumors. TCRdb reassembled clones from the PCR reads with MiXCR. The data hold tens of thousands of clones, with approximately 15% observed a single time. Prior to thyroid surgery, none of the patients had received any treatment. Material for sequencing was blood. These receptors were obtained from a female donor with papillary thyroid cancer or a benign thyroid nodule (not recorded which). Some clones in this sample may be carry-over from other donors' samples.

This clone came up a few times. Possible read error: a much larger clone is one base away. In the same sample, other DNA sequences code for this CDR3. DNA for the CDR3: TGTGCCAGCAGCTCAGGTGGGGCAAACACTGAAGCTTTCTTT. It specifies CASSSGGANTEAFF. The chain recombines TRBV6-2 or TRBV6-3 with TRBJ1-1, with D possibly TRBD1 on 5 matching bases. The CDR3 contains 14 residues. Germline lookup yields CDR1 MNHEY and CDR2 SVGEGT. The V end was cut by 6 bases, the J end by 2 bases, with 13 bases between.

The chain carries TRBV6-5 and TRBJ1-3, with 8 bases aligning to TRBD1. This CDR3 contains 17 residues. The J segment lost 4 bases and the V segment lost 0 bases, leaving 8 bases of the junction unmatched. CDR1 is MNHEY and CDR2 is SVGAGI in the germline V gene. CDR3 sequence (DNA): TGTGCCAGCAGTTACTCTGCAGGGGGCTTTTCAGGAAACACCATATATTTT. Translated: CASSYSAGGFSGNTIYF.

The sample holds a few counts of this clone. The V gene is TRBV6-2 or TRBV6-3, the J gene TRBJ2-1; 8 bases agree with TRBD2. Germline CDR1 and CDR2: MNHEY and SVGEGT. The CDR3 is made up of 15 amino acids. J gave up 6 bases and V 5 bases, and 9 bases lay outside the gene matches. The CDR3 DNA is TGTGCCAGCAGTACTCGCCCGGGAGGGGCCAATGAGCAGTTCTTC. This encodes CASSTRPGGANEQFF.

Details on this clone: Germline is not matched at one junction end, which may reflect a read error. The chain combines TRBV6-1 with TRBJ2-1; D possibly corresponds to TRBD2 (6 bases). Germline values: CDR1 MNHNS, CDR2 SASEGT. The CDR3 extends over 13 amino acids. CDR3 coding DNA: TGTGACAGCAGTAGGGACTCCTACAATGAGCAGTTATTC. Encoded protein: CDSSRDSYNEQLF.

This clone was counted ten times or more. The V and J genes are TRBV20-1 and TRBJ1-1; TRBD1 agrees at 8 bases. CDR3 length: 12 amino acids. In germline, CDR1 is DFQATT, CDR2 SNEGSKA (reference sequence). CDR3 sequence (DNA): TGCACCTGGACAGGGCCAAACACTGAAGCTTTCTTT. It is translated as CTWTGPNTEAFF.

This clone was seen many times. The rearrangement uses TRBV5-4 and TRBJ2-7; 11 bases are a match to TRBD2. The CDR3 is 15 residues long. In germline, CDR1 is SGHNT, CDR2 YYREEE (reference sequence). Unmatched junction bases numbered 4, after V lost 4 bases and J lost 1 base. The CDR3 here is CASSTGTSGSYEQYF. As DNA, the CDR3 is TGTGCCAGCAGCACCGGGACTAGCGGATCCTACGAGCAGTACTTC. Full variable domain (outside the CDR3, taken from reference TRBV5-4 and TRBJ2-7): ETGVTQSPTHLIKTRGQQVTLRCSSQSGHNTVSWYQQALGQGPQFIFQYYREEENGRGNFPPRFSGLQFPNYSSELNVNALELDDSALYLCASSTGTSGSYEQYFGPGTRLTVT.

The V gene is TRBV20-1, the J gene TRBJ2-3; D is unclear. CDR1 is DFQATT and CDR2 is SNEGSKA in the germline V gene (reference sequence). The CDR3 consists of 11 residues. V was pared by 1 base and J by 6 bases, with 5 bases between. The CDR3 here is CSARGPDTQYF. CDR3 DNA: TGCAGTGCTAGAGGACCTGATACGCAGTATTTT.

This clone was detected many times. The CDR3 DNA reads as TGCAGTGCGCTGCCCTCAGCGGGAGTGATATTGCAGTTCTTC. This codes for CSALPSAGVILQFF. V and J are TRBV20-1 and TRBJ2-1; 8 bases match TRBD2. The CDR3 length is 14 residues. Looked up from germline, CDR1 is DFQATT and CDR2 is SNEGSKA (reference sequence). Trimming at V came to 6 bases and at J to 12 bases, leaving 16 bases not matched to a gene.

This clone appeared many times. CDR3 sequence reads: CASSLTLAASYEQYF. CDR3 sequence (DNA): TGTGCCAGCAGTCTGACCCTAGCGGCCTCCTACGAGCAGTACTTC. The chain uses TRBV27 and TRBJ2-7, with 7 bases matching TRBD2. Germline-derived CDR1 and CDR2 are MNHEY and SMNVEV (reference sequence). The CDR3 is 15 residues long. V was pared by 5 bases and J by 0 bases, with 7 bases of the junction left unmatched.

The genes are TRBV5-1 and TRBJ1-6, with D possibly TRBD1 on 5 matching bases. V shed 0 bases and J shed 9 bases, with 13 bases lying between them. The length of the CDR3 is 15 residues. Looked up from germline, CDR1 is SGHRS and CDR2 is YFSETQ. This CDR3 is CASSLEPGLGSPLHF. CDR3 bases: TGCGCCAGCAGCTTGGAGCCAGGGCTGGGTTCACCCCTCCACTTT.

This clone was seen at least ten times. The V and J genes are TRBV5-1 and TRBJ2-7; 13 nucleotides align to TRBD2. CDR1 and CDR2 from the germline V gene are SGHRS and YFSETQ. This CDR3 contains 15 residues. V dropped 4 bases and J dropped 9; count of bases not matched to a gene: 10. CDR3 coding DNA: TGCGCCAGCAGCACCGCCCCCACTAGCGGGAGGGGGCAGTACTTC. Its translation is CASSTAPTSGRGQYF.

In its sample, this clone was seen many times. The same CDR3 can be traced to other DNA sequences in this sample. This chain uses TRBV20-1 with TRBJ1-2, with no clear D. The CDR3 runs 13 residues. CDR1 DFQATT and CDR2 SNEGSKA come from the germline V gene (reference sequence). V was shortened by 0 bases and J by 3 bases, with 8 bases between the two germline ends. CDR3 loop: CSAREREYYGYTF. The CDR3 coding sequence is TGCAGTGCTAGAGAACGGGAGTACTATGGCTACACCTTC.

This clone was detected only a few times. Written as DNA, the CDR3 is TGCAGTGCTAGACTCCGGGACAGGGTGTATTCACCCCTCCACTTT. Encoded protein: CSARLRDRVYSPLHF. The chain joins TRBV20-1 to TRBJ1-6; the match to TRBD1 covers 9 bases. The CDR3 is 15 residues long. From germline, CDR1 is DFQATT and CDR2 SNEGSKA (reference sequence). The junction had 7 bases not matched to a gene; V was cut back by 2 bases and J by 8 bases.

This clone was detected many times. One base away lies a much larger clone, so this may be a sequencing read error. The gene calls are TRBV5-1 and TRBJ1-2; D is unclear. Trimming stripped 0 bases from V and 4 bases from J, with 13 bases between. This CDR3 has 15 residues. Germline V gene lookup returns CDR1 SGHRS and CDR2 YFSETQ. In nucleotides, the CDR3 is TGCGCCAGCAGCTTGGGTCGGACGAACGGCTATGGCTACACCTTC. It specifies CASSLGRTNGYGYTF.

This clone was seen repeatedly, ten times or more. This sequence joins TRBV11-2 and TRBJ2-5; TRBD2 might be the D (6 bases). This CDR3 contains 13 residues. Germline V gives CDR1 SGHAT, CDR2 FQNNGV. The V and J ends lost 3 bases and 1 base respectively, with 6 bases between them. The CDR3 nucleotides read TGTGCCAGCAGCTTGGGGGGCCAAGAGACCCAGTACTTC. It yields the protein CASSLGGQETQYF.

This clone showed up many times. This CDR3 is CASSQVEGLASNEQFF. In DNA, the CDR3 is TGCGCCAGCAGCCAAGTTGAGGGTTTGGCGAGCAATGAGCAGTTCTTC. J is TRBJ2-1 and V is TRBV4-1, with D perhaps matching TRBD2 (5 bases). Germline CDR1 is MGHRA and CDR2 is YSYEKL. This CDR3 has 16 residues. V gave up 1 base and J gave up 6 bases, with 16 bases separating them.

This clone appeared a few times. This clone may be a read error of a much larger clone one base away. The sample has other DNA sequences that encode this CDR3 too. The chain combines TRBV5-4 with TRBJ2-3, with a tentative D call TRBD1 (5 bases). The CDR3 sequence is 15 residues long. Germline V gene lookup returns CDR1 SGHNT and CDR2 YYREEE (reference sequence). The CDR3 nucleotides are TGCGCCAGCAGCTTGAGAGTCAGGGGCACAGATACGCAGTATTTT. It yields the protein CASSLRVRGTDTQYF.

This clone was seen only a few times. The chain links TRBV2 to TRBJ2-3; D uncertain. V was clipped by 4 bases and J by 6 bases, with 17 bases between them. From germline, CDR1 is SNHLY and CDR2 FYNNEI. The CDR3 extends over 15 amino acids. The CDR3 is CASSADQIRWDTQYF. The CDR3, as DNA: TGTGCCAGCAGTGCAGATCAGATTCGATGGGATACGCAGTATTTT.

For this clone: This likely comes from a read error, as the CDR3 has no conserved phenylalanine or tryptophan at its end. The chain joins TRBV6-2 or TRBV6-3 to TRBJ2-3; TRBD2 agrees at 8 bases. CDR1 is MNHEY and CDR2 is SVGEGT in the germline V gene. CDR3 length equals 15 residues. The CDR3, as DNA: TGTGCCAGCAAGGCCGGGAGGGCCAGTCGAGATACACAGTATTTG. Translating gives CASKAGRASRDTQYL.

This clone has a count of ten or more. The V and J genes are TRBV10-2 and TRBJ2-5; a weak D match, TRBD1 (6 bases). Trimming cost V 7 bases and J 7 bases, with 19 bases left between them. Germline CDR1 reads WSHSY; CDR2 reads SAAADI. CDR3 length: 14 amino acids. The CDR3 coding sequence is TGCGCCAGCAAATCACCGGACAGTGGAGGGACCCAGTACTTC. It codes for CASKSPDSGGTQYF.

In this sample, this clone is medium-sized (0.01 to 0.1%). The chain couples TRBV6-1 to TRBJ1-6; maybe TRBD1 (5 bases). CDR1 is MNHNS, CDR2 SASEGT, per germline. CDR3 length: 15 residues. The germline V and J ends were trimmed by 6 bases and 9 bases, with 18 bases remaining between them. Here the CDR3 DNA reads TGTGCCAGCAGATACCCGGGACCCGAGGGTTCACCCCTCCACTTT. Translated, it gives CASRYPGPEGSPLHF.

This clone was counted at least ten times. The chain is built from TRBV10-3 and TRBJ2-7; 7 bases are a match to TRBD2. The CDR3 has 15 amino acids. Germline loops: CDR1 ENHRY, CDR2 SYGVKD. V lost 6 bases and J lost 0; bases outside the gene matches: 8. CDR3 bases: TGTGCCATCAGCGGATCTAGCGGAGTCTCCTACGAGCAGTACTTC. Its translation: CAISGSSGVSYEQYF.

The J gene is TRBJ2-1, the V gene TRBV20-1; D possibly corresponds to TRBD1 (6 bases). The V end lost 5 bases, the J end lost 10 bases, and 15 bases lay between the germline ends. Germline lookup yields CDR1 DFQATT and CDR2 SNEGSKA (reference sequence). CDR3 length: 12 amino acids. The CDR3 is CSASTGIGEQFF. The CDR3 region has the DNA TGCAGTGCTTCCACAGGGATTGGGGAGCAGTTCTTC.

This clone was counted many times. The rearrangement uses TRBV5-1 and TRBJ2-1, with 10 bases matching TRBD2. This CDR3 comprises 17 residues. The germline V gene encodes CDR1 SGHRS and CDR2 YFSETQ. The V segment lost 4 bases and the J segment 9 bases; nucleotides outside the gene matches: 16. The chain's CDR3 is CASSPPPAGGPLFEQFF. CDR3 coding DNA: TGCGCCAGCAGCCCCCCCCCAGCGGGAGGGCCCTTGTTTGAGCAGTTCTTC.

This clone was recorded many times. V and J are TRBV27 and TRBJ1-5; D is ambiguous. The CDR3 totals 14 residues. Trimming shortened V by 6 bases and J by 5 bases, and 14 bases separated the two germline ends. The germline V gene has CDR1 MNHEY and CDR2 SMNVEV (reference sequence). CDR3 sequence (DNA): TGTGCCAGCAGCCCGGAGAGGTCGGATCAGCCCCAGCATTTT. This codes for CASSPERSDQPQHF.

This clone was detected a few times. The rearrangement links TRBV12-3 or TRBV12-4 to TRBJ2-1, with D unclear. Trimming took 6 bases from V and 6 from J, leaving 15 bases between them. The CDR3 loop spans 14 amino acids. The CDR3 sequence: CASSRHTGSNEQFF. CDR3 DNA: TGTGCCAGCAGCCGACATACGGGTTCCAATGAGCAGTTCTTC.

This clone was observed at least ten times. V and J are TRBV4-1 and TRBJ2-7; TRBD1 is a possible D gene (6 bases). V gave up 2 bases and J gave up 5 bases, with 16 bases separating them. Germline CDR1 and CDR2: MGHRA and YSYEKL. CDR3 length: 15 amino acids. The CDR3 region is CASSQHGTSSDEQYF. Here the CDR3 DNA reads TGCGCCAGCAGCCAACACGGGACAAGTTCAGACGAGCAGTACTTC.